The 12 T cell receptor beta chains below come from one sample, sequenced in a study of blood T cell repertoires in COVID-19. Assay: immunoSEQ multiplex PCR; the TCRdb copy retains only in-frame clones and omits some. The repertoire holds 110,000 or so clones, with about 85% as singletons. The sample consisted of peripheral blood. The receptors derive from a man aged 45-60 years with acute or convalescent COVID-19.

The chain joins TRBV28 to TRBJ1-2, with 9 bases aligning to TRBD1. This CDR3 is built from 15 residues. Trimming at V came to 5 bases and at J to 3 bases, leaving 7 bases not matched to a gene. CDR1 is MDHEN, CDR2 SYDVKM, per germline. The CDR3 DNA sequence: TGTGCCAGCAGTCCCGGGACAGGGAGAGACTATGGCTACACCTTC. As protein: CASSPGTGRDYGYTF.

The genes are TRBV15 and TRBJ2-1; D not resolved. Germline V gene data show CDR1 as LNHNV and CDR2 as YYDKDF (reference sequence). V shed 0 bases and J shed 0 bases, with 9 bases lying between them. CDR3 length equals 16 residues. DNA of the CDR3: TGTGCCACCAGCAGAGATATCCAGGACTCCTACAATGAGCAGTTCTTC. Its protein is CATSRDIQDSYNEQFF.

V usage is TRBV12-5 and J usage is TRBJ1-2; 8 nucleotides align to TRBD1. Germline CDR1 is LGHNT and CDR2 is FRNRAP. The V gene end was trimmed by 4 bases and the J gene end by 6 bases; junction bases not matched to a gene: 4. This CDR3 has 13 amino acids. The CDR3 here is CASGSWTGHGYTF. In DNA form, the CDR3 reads TGTGCTAGTGGTTCATGGACAGGGCATGGCTACACCTTC.

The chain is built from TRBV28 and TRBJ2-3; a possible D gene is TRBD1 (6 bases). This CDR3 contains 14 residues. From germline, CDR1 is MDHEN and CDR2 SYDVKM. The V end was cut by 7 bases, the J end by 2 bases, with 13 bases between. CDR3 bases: TGTGCCAGCACTAGGACAGCAATCACAGATACGCAGTATTTT. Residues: CASTRTAITDTQYF. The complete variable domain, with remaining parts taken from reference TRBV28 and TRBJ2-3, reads DVKVTQSSRYLVKRTGEKVFLECVQDMDHENMFWYRQDPGLGLRLIYFSYDVKMKEKGDIPEGYSVSREKKERFSLILESASTNQTSMYLCASTRTAITDTQYFGPGTRLTVL.

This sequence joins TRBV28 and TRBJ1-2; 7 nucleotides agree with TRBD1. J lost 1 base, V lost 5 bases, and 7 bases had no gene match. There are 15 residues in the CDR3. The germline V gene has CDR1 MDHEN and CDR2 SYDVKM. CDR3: CASSRRRGLNYGYTF. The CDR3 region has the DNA TGTGCCAGCAGTCGAAGAAGGGGGCTTAACTATGGCTACACCTTC.

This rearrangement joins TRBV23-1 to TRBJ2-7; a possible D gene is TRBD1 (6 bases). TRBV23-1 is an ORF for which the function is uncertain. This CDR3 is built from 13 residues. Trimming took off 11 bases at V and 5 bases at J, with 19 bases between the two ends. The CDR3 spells CADYRESDNEQYV. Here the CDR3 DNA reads TGCGCCGACTACAGGGAGTCGGACAACGAGCAGTACGTC.

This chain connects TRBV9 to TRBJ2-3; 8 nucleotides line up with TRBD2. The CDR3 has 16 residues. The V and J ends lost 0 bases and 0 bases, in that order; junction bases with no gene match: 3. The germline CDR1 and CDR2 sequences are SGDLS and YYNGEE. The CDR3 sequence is CASSVEAGASTDTQYF. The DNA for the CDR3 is TGTGCCAGCAGCGTAGAAGCGGGGGCTAGCACAGATACGCAGTATTTT.

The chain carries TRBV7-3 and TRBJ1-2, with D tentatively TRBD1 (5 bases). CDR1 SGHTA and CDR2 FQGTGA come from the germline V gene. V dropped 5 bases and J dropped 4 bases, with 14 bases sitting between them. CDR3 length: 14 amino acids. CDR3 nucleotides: TGTGCCAGCAGCCCAGGAGGGGCGGGCTATGGCTACACCTTC. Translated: CASSPGGAGYGYTF.

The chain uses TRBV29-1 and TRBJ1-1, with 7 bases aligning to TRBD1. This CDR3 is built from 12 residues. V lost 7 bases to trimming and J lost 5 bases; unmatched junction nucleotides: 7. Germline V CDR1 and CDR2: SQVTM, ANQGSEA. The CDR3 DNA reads TGCAGCGCTCACAGGGGACCGACTGAAGCTTTCTTT. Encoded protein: CSAHRGPTEAFF.

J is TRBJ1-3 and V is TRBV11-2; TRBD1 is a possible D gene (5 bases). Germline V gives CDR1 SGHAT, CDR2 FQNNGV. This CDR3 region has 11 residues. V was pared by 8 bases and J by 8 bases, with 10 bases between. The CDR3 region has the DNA TGTGCCAGCTCTTGGGGGGACACCATATATTTT. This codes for CASSWGDTIYF. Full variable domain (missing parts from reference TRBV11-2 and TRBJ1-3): EAGVAQSPRYKIIEKRQSVAFWCNPISGHATLYWYQQILGQGPKLLIQFQNNGVVDDSQLPKDRFSAERLKGVDSTLKIQPAKLEDSAVYLCASSWGDTIYFGEGSWLTVV.

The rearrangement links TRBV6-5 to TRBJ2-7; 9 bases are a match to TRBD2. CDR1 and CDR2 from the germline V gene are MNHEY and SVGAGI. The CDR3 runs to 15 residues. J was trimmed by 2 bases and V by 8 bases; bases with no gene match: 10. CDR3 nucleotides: TGTGCCAGCTTACTTGTAGCGGGGGTCCCCTACGAGCAGTACTTC. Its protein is CASLLVAGVPYEQYF.

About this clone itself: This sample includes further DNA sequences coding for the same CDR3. The CDR3 DNA follows: TGTGCCAGCAGACAGGGCCGTGGCTACACCTTC. Translated, it gives CASRQGRGYTF. The chain couples TRBV28 to TRBJ1-2, with D tentatively TRBD1 (6 bases). Germline V lookup: CDR1 MDHEN, CDR2 SYDVKM. There are 11 residues in the CDR3. Trimming cost V 6 bases and J 7 bases, with 9 bases left between them.